The next 30 T cell receptor beta chains were all read from a single sample in a study of cytomegalovirus exposure and HLA in healthy donors. PCR was performed using 60 Vbeta and 13 Jbeta primers. Method: immunoSEQ multiplex PCR; TCRdb's copy keeps in-frame clones and lacks some. The sample holds some 89,000 clones, 60% to 80% seen once. The sample consisted of PBMCs. Source of these receptors: a man in his 60s in good health and CMV-seronegative.

This clone was recorded only once. This chain links TRBV2 with TRBJ2-3; D ambiguous. Germline CDR1 is SNHLY and CDR2 is FYNNEI. V lost 3 bases to trimming and J lost 4 bases, with 8 bases between them. This CDR3 spans 13 amino acids. DNA of the CDR3: TGTGCCAGCAGTGACCAGCGTTCAGATACGCAGTATTTT. This sequence encodes CASSDQRSDTQYF.

The rearrangement links TRBV9 to TRBJ2-5; D may be TRBD1 (7 bases). Germline CDR1 and CDR2: SGDLS and YYNGEE. V was clipped by 4 bases and J by 11 bases, with 27 bases between them. There are 16 residues in the CDR3. The CDR3 sequence: CASSTSPGQPLREQYF. The CDR3, as DNA: TGTGCCAGCAGCACCTCCCCGGGACAGCCCTTACGGGAGCAGTACTTC.

This chain links TRBV30 with TRBJ2-3; 8 bases match TRBD2. Germline trimming cut 3 bases from V and 6 bases from J; bases unmatched to any gene: 14. The germline CDR1 and CDR2 sequences are GTSNPN and SVGIG (reference sequence). The CDR3 totals 16 residues. The CDR3 nucleotides are TGTGCCTGGAGCCCGACCACGACTAGCGTGGCGGATACGCAGTATTTT. Translation gives CAWSPTTTSVADTQYF. The full variable domain, completed using reference TRBV30 and TRBJ2-3, is SQTIHQWPATLVQPVGSPLSLECTVEGTSNPNLYWYRQAAGRGLQLLFYSVGIGQISSEVPQNLSASRPQDRQFILSSKKLLLSDSGFYLCAWSPTTTSVADTQYFGPGTRLTVL.

The chain uses TRBV5-1 and TRBJ1-1, with D perhaps TRBD1 (5 bases). CDR1 SGHRS and CDR2 YFSETQ come from the germline V gene. V was cut by 2 bases and J by 0 bases, with 11 bases left in between. The CDR3 runs 15 residues. CDR3 sequence (DNA): TGCGCCAGCAGCTTCCAGGGCTCTATGAACACTGAAGCTTTCTTT. Residues: CASSFQGSMNTEAFF.

This chain joins TRBV19 and TRBJ1-3; no firm D call. V was pared by 6 bases and J by 0 bases, with 9 bases between. Germline V lookup: CDR1 LNHDA, CDR2 SQIVND (reference sequence). The CDR3 runs to 14 residues. The CDR3 region is CASRPGSSGNTIYF. The CDR3 DNA sequence: TGTGCCAGTAGACCAGGCAGCTCTGGAAACACCATATATTTT.

J is TRBJ1-1 and V is TRBV28, with 9 positions matching TRBD1. V dropped 8 bases and J dropped 3; count of bases not matched to a gene: 1. There are 12 residues in the CDR3. Germline V gives CDR1 MDHEN, CDR2 SYDVKM. The CDR3 nucleotides are TGTGCCAGCGGGACAGGGCACACTGAAGCTTTCTTT. Translation gives CASGTGHTEAFF.

This chain connects TRBV29-1 to TRBJ2-5, with unresolved D. The CDR3 consists of 12 residues. The V and J ends lost 4 bases and 7 bases respectively, with 13 bases between them. Germline V gives CDR1 SQVTM, CDR2 ANQGSEA. This CDR3 is CSVGPGLGTQYF. As DNA, the CDR3 is TGCAGCGTTGGGCCCGGGTTGGGGACCCAGTACTTC.

The gene calls are TRBV6-1 and TRBJ2-3; D is possibly TRBD1 (5 bases). There are 17 residues in the CDR3. Germline assignment: CDR1 MNHNS and CDR2 SASEGT. Trimming removed 4 bases at V and 1 base at J, with 18 bases between. The CDR3 sequence is CASSAPKLGPGTDTQYF. The CDR3 nucleotides read TGTGCCAGCAGTGCTCCGAAGCTGGGGCCGGGCACAGATACGCAGTATTTT.

This clone was seen only a few times. This chain uses TRBV4-3 with TRBJ2-7, with 7 bases that match TRBD1. Germline V gene sequence: CDR1 LGHNA, CDR2 YSLEER. The length of the CDR3 is 16 residues. The V segment lost 0 bases and the J segment 4 bases; nucleotides outside the gene matches: 9. The CDR3 nucleotides read TGCGCCAGCAGCCAAGACGGGGACAGCCTGGGGTACGAGCAGTACTTC. As protein: CASSQDGDSLGYEQYF.

This clone came up a few times. CDR3 in DNA: TGCGCCAGCAGCCCCCTGGGCGGGGCGAGGACTGAAGCTTTCTTT. Translating it yields CASSPLGGARTEAFF. V gene TRBV4-1 combines with J gene TRBJ1-1, with D maybe TRBD1 (5 bases). V shed 4 bases and J shed 5 bases, with 17 bases lying between them. Germline CDR1 and CDR2: MGHRA and YSYEKL. The CDR3 has 15 amino acids.

This clone was counted only a few times. V gene TRBV6-4 combines with J gene TRBJ2-7; 7 nucleotides line up with TRBD2. V gave up 0 bases and J gave up 6 bases; unmatched junction bases: 8. The length of the CDR3 is 15 residues. In germline, CDR1 is MRHNA, CDR2 SNTAGT. CDR3 sequence: CASSDSVQRDFEQYF. As DNA, the CDR3 is TGTGCCAGCAGTGACTCGGTACAGCGGGACTTCGAGCAGTACTTC.

The chain combines TRBV5-4 with TRBJ2-7; the D gene is possibly TRBD2 (5 bases). V dropped 1 base and J dropped 1 base, with 12 bases sitting between them. This CDR3 region has 15 residues. The germline CDR1 and CDR2 sequences are SGHNT and YYREEE (reference sequence). The CDR3 bases are TGTGCCAGCAGCTTGCCAGGCCCGGGATCCTACGAGCAGTACTTC. Translated: CASSLPGPGSYEQYF.

The chain recombines TRBV5-4 with TRBJ2-6; a possible D gene is TRBD2 (6 bases). Germline CDR1 and CDR2: SGHNT and YYREEE (reference sequence). The CDR3 has 17 residues. Trimming removed 3 bases at V and 3 bases at J, with 16 bases between. The CDR3: CASSSGLTSGGANVLTF. Written as DNA, the CDR3 is TGTGCCAGCAGCTCGGGACTTACCTCGGGTGGGGCCAACGTCCTGACTTTC.

This clone has a handful of counts. This sequence joins TRBV5-1 and TRBJ1-1, with TRBD1 identical over 7 bases. The V segment lost 0 bases and the J segment 4 bases; nucleotides outside the gene matches: 6. The CDR3 is 15 residues long. Per germline, CDR1 SGHRS and CDR2 YFSETQ. The CDR3 is CASSLAGQVSTEAFF. The DNA of the CDR3 is TGCGCCAGCAGCTTGGCCGGACAGGTGAGCACTGAAGCTTTCTTT.

There are a few counts of this clone. The chain has TRBV5-6 and TRBJ1-3; no clear D gene. CDR1 SGHDT and CDR2 YYEEEE come from the germline V gene. The CDR3 is made up of 16 amino acids. Trimming left V 4 bases short and J 0 bases short, with 14 bases between. This CDR3 is CASSPVVGYSGNTIYF. CDR3 bases: TGTGCCAGCAGCCCGGTGGTGGGCTACTCTGGAAACACCATATATTTT.

The chain couples TRBV6-5 to TRBJ1-5, with 7 positions matching TRBD1. The J segment lost 2 bases and the V segment lost 6 bases, leaving 4 bases of the junction unmatched. Germline CDR1 is MNHEY and CDR2 is SVGAGI. The CDR3 has 14 residues. CDR3 sequence reads: CASSRGVGNQPQHF. Here the CDR3 DNA reads TGTGCCAGCAGCAGGGGGGTTGGCAATCAGCCCCAGCATTTT.

This clone occurred a few times. The chain carries TRBV7-9 and TRBJ2-5, with 7 bases aligning to TRBD2. Gene TRBJ2-7 matches the end of the DNA better, so the J call may be wrong. This CDR3 comprises 15 residues. Per the germline V gene, CDR1 is SEHNR and CDR2 is FQNEAQ (reference sequence). The CDR3 DNA reads as TGTGCCAGCAGCTTAGCCCTAGCGGAGTCCTACGAGCAGTACTTC. It is translated as CASSLALAESYEQYF.

The table lists this clone with a few counts. The gene calls are TRBV5-4 and TRBJ2-1, with TRBD2 matching 12 bases. The V gene end was trimmed by 0 bases and the J gene end by 8 bases; junction bases not matched to a gene: 9. The germline gives CDR1 SGHNT, CDR2 YYREEE (reference sequence). The CDR3 contains 17 residues. The CDR3 region is CASSLGLAGGPHHEQFF. The DNA of the CDR3 is TGTGCCAGCAGCTTGGGGCTAGCGGGAGGGCCACACCATGAGCAGTTCTTC.

This chain links TRBV5-1 with TRBJ1-3; no clear D gene. V was shortened by 0 bases and J by 0 bases, with 7 bases between the two germline ends. The CDR3 loop spans 15 amino acids. Looked up from germline, CDR1 is SGHRS and CDR2 is YFSETQ. For the CDR3, the DNA is TGCGCCAGCAGCTTGGACGTCAGCTCTGGAAACACCATATATTTT. It translates to CASSLDVSSGNTIYF. Full variable domain (outside the CDR3, taken from reference TRBV5-1 and TRBJ1-3): KAGVTQTPRYLIKTRGQQVTLSCSPISGHRSVSWYQQTPGQGLQFLFEYFSETQRNKGNFPGRFSGRQFSNSRSEMNVSTLELGDSALYLCASSLDVSSGNTIYFGEGSWLTVV.

The chain links TRBV6-1 to TRBJ2-2, with 10 bases that match TRBD1. Trimming removed 6 bases from V and 3 bases from J; junction bases left unmatched: 4. Germline V lookup: CDR1 MNHNS, CDR2 SASEGT. This CDR3 is built from 15 residues. The DNA for the CDR3 is TGTGCCAGCAGGACGGGGACAGGGGACACCGGGGAGCTGTTTTTT. This translates into CASRTGTGDTGELFF.

V usage is TRBV5-6 and J usage is TRBJ1-1, with TRBD1 identical over 10 bases. The V gene's germline CDR1 is SGHDT and CDR2 YYEEEE. CDR3 size: 16 residues. The trim removed 4 bases at V and 1 base at J, leaving 7 bases unmatched. The CDR3, as DNA: TGTGCCAGCAGCGCCGGGACAGGGGCCCCGAACACTGAAGCTTTCTTT. Protein sequence: CASSAGTGAPNTEAFF.

This clone appeared a few times. The chain has TRBV11-2 and TRBJ2-3, with 8 bases aligning to TRBD2. Germline V gene data show CDR1 as SGHAT and CDR2 as FQNNGV. Trimming removed 6 bases from V and 0 bases from J; junction bases left unmatched: 2. This CDR3 spans 14 amino acids. The DNA for the CDR3 is TGTGCCAGCAGGGGACTAGTGAGCACAGATACGCAGTATTTT. Translated, it gives CASRGLVSTDTQYF.

V usage is TRBV29-1 and J usage is TRBJ2-2, with 9 bases identical to TRBD2. CDR3 size: 15 residues. CDR1 is SQVTM and CDR2 is ANQGSEA in the germline V gene. V was pared by 1 base and J by 4 bases, with 4 bases of the junction left unmatched. The CDR3 coding sequence is TGCAGCGTTGAAGGGGTAGCGGGAGTCACCGGGGAGCTGTTTTTT. It codes for CSVEGVAGVTGELFF.

This chain connects TRBV7-9 to TRBJ1-5, with TRBD1 matching 11 bases. CDR1 and CDR2 (germline): SEHNR, FQNEAQ (reference sequence). There are 16 residues in the CDR3. The trim removed 3 bases at V and 5 bases at J, leaving 6 bases unmatched. The CDR3 spells CASSLDRGLGDQPQHF. The DNA of the CDR3 is TGTGCCAGCAGCTTGGACAGGGGGCTGGGTGATCAGCCCCAGCATTTT. Together with reference TRBV7-9 and TRBJ1-5, the CDR3 gives the full variable domain: DTGVSQNPRHKITKRGQNVTFRCDPISEHNRLYWYRQTLGQGPEFLTYFQNEAQLEKSRLLSDRFSAERPKGSFSTLEIQRTEQGDSAMYLCASSLDRGLGDQPQHFGDGTRLSIL.

The chain couples TRBV11-1 to TRBJ1-4, with D perhaps TRBD1 (5 bases). This CDR3 spans 15 amino acids. Germline CDR1 is SGHAT and CDR2 is FQDESV (reference sequence). V was trimmed by 2 bases and J by 5 bases, leaving 12 bases between them. The DNA for the CDR3 is TGTGCCAGCAGCTTAAACAGGATAAGGAATGAAAAACTGTTTTTT. As protein: CASSLNRIRNEKLFF.

The CDR3 region is CASSPRGGDSGANVLTF. DNA for the CDR3: TGTGCCAGCTCACCTCGCGGGGGGGACTCTGGGGCCAACGTCCTGACTTTC. The rearrangement links TRBV18 to TRBJ2-6; 9 bases fit TRBD2. Germline V gene lookup returns CDR1 KGHSH and CDR2 LQKENI. Trimming removed 3 bases from V and 0 bases from J; junction bases left unmatched: 3. This CDR3 spans 17 amino acids.

The gene calls are TRBV2 and TRBJ2-1; 7 bases map to TRBD2. V was clipped by 11 bases and J by 5 bases; unmatched bases: 6. Germline V CDR1 and CDR2: SNHLY, FYNNEI. This CDR3 spans 12 amino acids. The CDR3 region is CAGPRGDNEQFF. CDR3 bases: TGTGCCGGCCCCCGGGGGGACAATGAGCAGTTCTTC.

The J gene is TRBJ2-1, the V gene TRBV10-1; 7 bases match TRBD1. Trimming cost V 3 bases and J 6 bases; bases outside gene matches: 14. The CDR3 has 17 residues. The V gene's germline CDR1 is WNHNN and CDR2 SYGVQD (reference sequence). The CDR3 region is CASSEGWPGGRPNEQFF. CDR3 DNA: TGCGCCAGCAGTGAAGGGTGGCCAGGGGGTAGGCCCAATGAGCAGTTCTTC.

This chain uses TRBV5-1 with TRBJ1-2; 7 bases are shared with TRBD1. Germline V gene lookup returns CDR1 SGHRS and CDR2 YFSETQ. V shed 4 bases and J 6 bases; nucleotides not matched to a gene: 18. The CDR3 runs to 17 residues. The CDR3 DNA reads TGCGCCAGCAGCCCGGAGGGACAGCCGGTCCCCGACGATGGCTACACCTTC. It encodes CASSPEGQPVPDDGYTF.

This rearrangement joins TRBV7-2 to TRBJ2-2; D ambiguous. V gave up 0 bases and J gave up 7 bases, with 6 bases separating them. CDR3 length: 13 amino acids. Germline V gene data show CDR1 as SGHTA and CDR2 as FQGNSA. The CDR3 spells CASSLATGGELFF. CDR3 nucleotides: TGTGCCAGCAGCTTAGCGACTGGCGGGGAGCTGTTTTTT.